This T cell receptor (beta chain) was profiled in a study of blood T cell repertoires in COVID-19. Study-level information: There were acute and convalescent COVID-19 samples, and they came from the United States, Italy and Spain. PBMCs, B-cell-depleted T cells, or T cells provided the cDNA or gDNA that made up the material.

Original processing notes: Counts of nucleated cells, estimated from reference gene primer amplification, were obtained. The repertoire was sequenced with immunoSEQ multiplex PCR; TCRdb's copy has only in-frame clones and lacks some. That table furnishes V, J and clone size, whereas the DNA furnished D and trimming. Of approximately 260,000 clones listed, approximately 79% are singletons. This clone was counted a few times. The CDR3 consists of 14 residues. Germline CDR1 reads SGHRS; CDR2 reads YFSETQ. V was trimmed by 0 bases and J by 3 bases, leaving 9 bases between them. The material sequenced was peripheral blood. This rearrangement joins TRBV5-1 to TRBJ1-1, with D tentatively TRBD1 (5 bases). The sequence was collected from a woman between 40 and 55 years old with active or convalescent COVID-19. CDR3 region: CASSLEAQDTEAFF. The CDR3 DNA sequence: TGCGCCAGCAGCTTGGAGGCACAGGACACTGAAGCTTTCTTT.